Presented here are 32 T cell receptor beta chains from one specimen sequenced in a study of blood T cell repertoires in COVID-19. The table came from immunoSEQ multiplex PCR; TCRdb's copy has only in-frame clones and leaves some out. The data show approximately 140,000 clones, about 91% seen once. Sequenced material: peripheral blood. These TCRs come from a human donor in a cohort sampled during active COVID-19.

CDR3 protein: CASSQDTSGGIQETQYF. The CDR3 region has the DNA TGCGCCAGCAGCCAAGATACAAGCGGGGGGATTCAAGAGACCCAGTACTTC. The chain joins TRBV4-3 to TRBJ2-5, with 9 bases fitting TRBD2. Unmatched junction bases numbered 7, after V lost 0 bases and J lost 2 bases. The germline V gene encodes CDR1 LGHNA and CDR2 YSLEER. This CDR3 is 17 amino acids long.

The V gene is TRBV24-1, the J gene TRBJ2-1; D remains unclear. CDR1 KGHDR and CDR2 SFDVKD come from the germline V gene. The V and J ends lost 0 bases and 10 bases respectively, with 6 bases between them. The CDR3 runs 12 residues. Here the CDR3 reads CATSDLGREQFF. The CDR3 nucleotides are TGTGCCACCAGTGATTTGGGGCGCGAGCAGTTCTTC.

This clone appeared a few times. The J gene is TRBJ1-2, the V gene TRBV2; 7 bases align to TRBD1. The V gene end was trimmed by 10 bases and the J gene end by 7 bases; junction bases not matched to a gene: 9. Germline CDR1 and CDR2: SNHLY and FYNNEI. There are 12 residues in the CDR3. CDR3 sequence reads: CATRQGESGYTF. For the CDR3, the DNA is TGTGCCACCCGACAGGGCGAAAGTGGCTACACCTTC.

The V and J genes are TRBV21-1 and TRBJ2-4; the D segment call TRBD1 is taken from the table without a DNA check. TRBV21-1 represents a pseudogene. This CDR3 has 13 residues. This chain's CDR3 is CASLPTGDNIQYF. CDR3 bases: TGTGCCAGCCTCCCCACAGGGGATAACATTCAGTACTTC.

The chain is built from TRBV9 and TRBJ2-7; TRBD2 matches at 11 bases. This CDR3 comprises 15 residues. The germline V gene encodes CDR1 SGDLS and CDR2 YYNGEE. J lost 1 base, V lost 4 bases, and 4 bases had no gene match. The chain's CDR3 is CASSSSSGGSYEQYF. The CDR3 DNA reads as TGTGCCAGCAGCTCGTCTAGCGGGGGGTCCTACGAGCAGTACTTC. Looking up the rest from reference TRBV9 and TRBJ2-7 gives the full variable domain: DSGVTQTPKHLITATGQRVTLRCSPRSGDLSVYWYQQSLDQGLQFLIQYYNGEERAKGNILERFSAQQFPDLHSELNLSSLELGDSALYFCASSSSSGGSYEQYFGPGTRLTVT.

This clone has just a few counts. The chain joins TRBV4-3 to TRBJ2-2; 8 bases agree with TRBD2. The CDR3 consists of 16 residues. Germline-derived CDR1 and CDR2 are LGHNA and YSLEER. Unmatched junction bases numbered 11, after V lost 4 bases and J lost 7 bases. The CDR3 DNA reads TGCGCCAGCAGCCTTGCCCACAGGGCGGGAGGCGGGGAGCTGTTTTTT. This codes for CASSLAHRAGGGELFF.

V is TRBV12-3 or TRBV12-4 and J is TRBJ2-7; possibly TRBD1 for D (6 bases). There are 12 residues in the CDR3. V lost 6 bases and J 7 bases, leaving 13 bases between the germline ends. The CDR3, as DNA: TGTGCCAGCAGCCAACAGGGCGATGAGCAGTACTTC. Translating it yields CASSQQGDEQYF.

The chain employs TRBV7-6 and TRBJ2-7, with 10 bases aligning to TRBD2. V lost 1 base to trimming and J lost 4 bases; unmatched junction nucleotides: 10. The germline CDR1 and CDR2 sequences are SGHVS and FNYEAQ. The CDR3 is 17 amino acids. Here the CDR3 reads CASSLEGQRGGFYEQYF. The CDR3 DNA follows: TGTGCCAGCAGCTTAGAAGGCCAGCGGGGGGGCTTTTACGAGCAGTACTTC.

This chain links TRBV5-1 with TRBJ2-3; 9 positions agree with TRBD2. Germline-derived CDR1 and CDR2 are SGHRS and YFSETQ. This CDR3 is built from 17 residues. Losses at the gene ends were 1 base for V and 2 bases for J; bases not matched to a gene: 8. The CDR3: CASSLRLAGIVTDTQYF. CDR3 nucleotides: TGCGCCAGCAGCTTGAGGCTAGCGGGGATAGTCACAGATACGCAGTATTTT.

The chain carries TRBV2 and TRBJ2-2, with TRBD1 as a possible D gene (5 bases). The germline CDR1 and CDR2 sequences are SNHLY and FYNNEI. The V and J ends lost 4 bases and 5 bases respectively, with 11 bases between them. CDR3 length equals 14 residues. The CDR3 sequence is CASSVAAGTGELFF. The CDR3, as DNA: TGTGCCAGCAGTGTCGCGGCAGGGACCGGGGAGCTGTTTTTT.

The rearrangement uses TRBV14 and TRBJ2-3; 7 bases match TRBD1. The CDR3 is 16 amino acids. The V segment lost 2 bases and the J segment 2 bases; nucleotides outside the gene matches: 7. Germline V CDR1 and CDR2: SGHDN, FVKESK. CDR3 nucleotides: TGTGCCAGCAGCCAAAGACAGGGACCATTCACAGATACGCAGTATTTT. Encoded protein: CASSQRQGPFTDTQYF.

The V gene is TRBV7-8, the J gene TRBJ1-4; D may be TRBD1 (5 bases). CDR1 SGHVS and CDR2 FQNEAQ come from the germline V gene. CDR3 length: 15 residues. The V and J ends lost 5 bases and 4 bases respectively, with 14 bases between them. In DNA, the CDR3 is TGTGCCAGCAGCCCCTACAGGTGGGGTAATGAAAAACTGTTTTTT. Amino acid sequence: CASSPYRWGNEKLFF.

The chain links TRBV7-9 to TRBJ2-3; perhaps TRBD2 as D (5 bases). The CDR3 totals 15 residues. V lost 1 base and J lost 6, with 14 bases in between. Germline V gene lookup returns CDR1 SEHNR and CDR2 FQNEAQ (reference sequence). The CDR3 here is CASSLGYSERDTQYF. For the CDR3, the DNA is TGTGCCAGCAGCTTAGGGTACAGTGAGCGGGATACGCAGTATTTT. Together with reference TRBV7-9 and TRBJ2-3, the CDR3 gives the full variable domain: DTGVSQNPRHKITKRGQNVTFRCDPISEHNRLYWYRQTLGQGPEFLTYFQNEAQLEKSRLLSDRFSAERPKGSFSTLEIQRTEQGDSAMYLCASSLGYSERDTQYFGPGTRLTVL.

V usage is TRBV18 and J usage is TRBJ2-1, with TRBD2 identical over 15 bases. Per germline, CDR1 KGHSH and CDR2 LQKENI. The J segment lost 12 bases and the V segment lost 3 bases, leaving 6 bases of the junction unmatched. This CDR3 comprises 15 residues. Written as DNA, the CDR3 is TGTGCCAGCTCACCCGGGACTAGCGGGGGGCCGGGGCAGTTCTTC. Protein sequence: CASSPGTSGGPGQFF.

The CDR3 coding sequence is TGTGCCAGCAGCTTGAGATTTGGCCGCGGGGGAACTGAAGCTTTCTTT. This gives the protein CASSLRFGRGGTEAFF. The J gene is TRBJ1-1, the V gene TRBV5-8; maybe TRBD1 (5 bases). The CDR3 is 16 amino acids. Deletions cut 1 base from V and 5 bases from J, with 18 bases between. Germline loops: CDR1 SGHTS, CDR2 YDEGEE.

The gene calls are TRBV7-2 and TRBJ2-3; 8 nucleotides agree with TRBD2. The CDR3 is made up of 15 amino acids. The germline CDR1 and CDR2 sequences are SGHTA and FQGNSA. Unmatched junction bases numbered 8, after V lost 5 bases and J lost 4 bases. CDR3 protein: CASSRGGRAADTQYF. The CDR3 bases are TGTGCCAGCAGCCGGGGGGGCAGGGCGGCAGATACGCAGTATTTT.

In this sample, this clone turned up once. At one boundary the junction diverges from the germline segment, which might be a read error. CDR3 sequence (DNA): TGTGCCAGCAGTTTAGCCCGGGGGAGGGCCTACGAGCAGTACTTC. Its translation: CASSLARGRAYEQYF. The chain has TRBV7-9 and TRBJ2-7; 7 bases are a match to TRBD2. Germline V CDR1 and CDR2: SEHNR, FQNEAQ (reference sequence). The CDR3 runs to 15 residues.

The chain employs TRBV7-9 and TRBJ2-1; D possibly corresponds to TRBD1 (6 bases). Germline V CDR1 and CDR2: SEHNR, FQNEAQ (reference sequence). This CDR3 spans 15 amino acids. V lost 2 bases and J 0 bases, leaving 8 bases between the germline ends. The CDR3, as DNA: TGTGCCAGCAGCTTACAGGGGTTCTCCTACAATGAGCAGTTCTTC. This gives the protein CASSLQGFSYNEQFF.

CDR3 sequence reads: CASSYPRDSNSYEQYF. CDR3 nucleotide sequence: TGTGCCAGCAGTTACCCCCGGGACAGCAACTCCTACGAGCAGTACTTC. V usage is TRBV6-2 or TRBV6-3 and J usage is TRBJ2-7; 7 bases are a match to TRBD1. The CDR3 covers 16 residues. The J segment lost 0 bases and the V segment lost 2 bases, leaving 7 bases of the junction unmatched. Germline lookup yields CDR1 MNHEY and CDR2 SVGEGT.

The chain employs TRBV7-6 and TRBJ2-3; D unclear. V was clipped by 0 bases and J by 2 bases, with 15 bases between them. The CDR3 is 17 amino acids. Germline-derived CDR1 and CDR2 are SGHVS and FNYEAQ. The CDR3 reads CASSLAATGSLTDTQYF. Written as DNA, the CDR3 is TGTGCCAGCAGCTTAGCGGCCACGGGTTCTCTCACAGATACGCAGTATTTT. Based on the CDR3 plus reference TRBV7-6 and TRBJ2-3, the full variable domain is GAGVSQSPRYKVTKRGQDVALRCDPISGHVSLYWYRQALGQGPEFLTYFNYEAQQDKSGLPNDRFSAERPEGSISTLTIQRTEQRDSAMYRCASSLAATGSLTDTQYFGPGTRLTVL.

V is TRBV6-5 and J is TRBJ2-2; TRBD2 is a possible D gene (6 bases). Germline V lookup: CDR1 MNHEY, CDR2 SVGAGI. The CDR3 totals 13 residues. The CDR3 protein is CGRAGTDTGELFF. DNA of the CDR3: TGTGGGAGGGCGGGAACCGACACCGGGGAGCTGTTTTTT.

This rearrangement joins TRBV6-5 to TRBJ2-7; possibly TRBD1 for D (6 bases). V shed 2 bases and J shed 0 bases, with 11 bases lying between them. Per germline, CDR1 MNHEY and CDR2 SVGAGI. The CDR3 length is 15 residues. In DNA form, the CDR3 reads TGTGCCAGCAGTTACGGGACAAGGAGCTCCTACGAGCAGTACTTC. Its protein product is CASSYGTRSSYEQYF.

The chain has TRBV2 and TRBJ1-2, with 7 bases identical to TRBD1. This CDR3 has 14 amino acids. V lost 5 bases and J lost 8; bases outside the gene matches: 11. In germline, CDR1 is SNHLY, CDR2 FYNNEI. The CDR3 DNA follows: TGTGCCAGCAGTCGCAGGGGGGAAATGGGCGGCTACACCTTC. Protein product: CASSRRGEMGGYTF.

The chain uses TRBV6-5 and TRBJ2-5, with TRBD2 as a possible D gene (5 bases). V lost 2 bases and J 4 bases, leaving 11 bases between the germline ends. The germline V gene has CDR1 MNHEY and CDR2 SVGAGI. The CDR3 has 14 amino acids. CDR3 region: CASSYNFEGETQYF. The CDR3 DNA reads as TGTGCCAGCAGTTACAACTTCGAGGGAGAGACCCAGTACTTC.

The gene calls are TRBV9 and TRBJ2-2, with D perhaps TRBD2 (6 bases). The CDR3 is 15 residues long. With 4 bases removed from V and 3 bases from J, the gap between germline ends came to 13 bases. CDR1 is SGDLS, CDR2 YYNGEE, per germline. The CDR3 DNA reads as TGTGCCAGCAGCAGGATGGACTATCACACCGGGGAGCTGTTTTTT. Its translation: CASSRMDYHTGELFF.

The chain uses TRBV19 and TRBJ1-2; 9 positions match TRBD1. CDR1 and CDR2 from the germline V gene are LNHDA and SQIVND (reference sequence). The trim removed 3 bases at V and 8 bases at J, leaving 7 bases unmatched. The CDR3 loop spans 14 amino acids. The CDR3 is CASSMLQGAAGYTF. CDR3 DNA: TGTGCCAGTAGTATGCTACAGGGGGCAGCGGGCTACACCTTC.

The rearrangement links TRBV3-1 (or the pseudogene TRBV3-2) to TRBJ1-5; weak D call: TRBD1 (6 bases). V was cut by 3 bases and J by 7 bases, with 13 bases left in between. The CDR3 covers 14 residues. In germline, CDR1 is LGHDT, CDR2 YNNKEL (reference sequence). The CDR3 region has the DNA TGTGCCAGCAGCCACGGGACAAGGCAACAGCCCCAGCATTTT. It yields the protein CASSHGTRQQPQHF.

The J gene is TRBJ2-5, the V gene TRBV12-3 or TRBV12-4, with D possibly TRBD1 on 6 matching bases. The V end was cut by 2 bases, the J end by 3 bases, with 7 bases between. The CDR3 is made up of 13 amino acids. The CDR3 protein is CASSLNREETQYF. Written as DNA, the CDR3 is TGTGCCAGCAGTTTAAACAGGGAAGAGACCCAGTACTTC.

This rearrangement joins TRBV6-5 to TRBJ2-1; tentative D call: TRBD2 (5 bases). V lost 4 bases to trimming and J lost 13 bases, with 14 bases between them. Per germline, CDR1 MNHEY and CDR2 SVGAGI. The CDR3 loop spans 12 amino acids. DNA of the CDR3: TGTGCCAGCAGTTTCGGAGGCGGAGTACAGTTCTTC. Translating gives CASSFGGGVQFF.

The chain links TRBV19 to TRBJ2-6; 12 positions agree with TRBD1. Trimming removed 3 bases from V and 2 bases from J; junction bases left unmatched: 2. This CDR3 region has 17 residues. CDR1 is LNHDA, CDR2 SQIVND, per germline (reference sequence). The DNA for the CDR3 is TGTGCCAGTAGTATGGGGACAGGGGGCGCTGGGGCCAACGTCCTGACTTTC. Translating it yields CASSMGTGGAGANVLTF.

This clone was seen a handful of times. The chain has TRBV30 and TRBJ2-7, with D maybe TRBD2 (5 bases). Deletions cut 4 bases from V and 4 bases from J, with 14 bases between. The CDR3 runs 13 residues. Germline CDR1 and CDR2: GTSNPN and SVGIG (reference sequence). In DNA form, the CDR3 reads TGTGCCTGGACTCGGGGTCTGGGTTACGAGCAGTACTTC. This translates into CAWTRGLGYEQYF.

The chain employs TRBV27 and TRBJ2-7, with 9 nucleotides matching TRBD2. Germline V gives CDR1 MNHEY, CDR2 SMNVEV (reference sequence). J lost 6 bases, V lost 6 bases, and 12 bases had no gene match. The CDR3 has 15 amino acids. CDR3 sequence (DNA): TGTGCCAGCAGGATGCATCCGCGGGGGGGCCCCGAGCAGTACTTC. It translates to CASRMHPRGGPEQYF.